A single sample gave rise to the 23 T cell receptor beta chains below, sequenced in a study of OX40 agonist ivuxolimab in advanced cancers. TCRdb keeps only in-frame clones here, not all; method: immunoSEQ multiplex PCR. Among 40,000 to 45,000 clones, less than 85% were seen once, and the ten largest hold around 3.9%. The sample here was CD4+ or CD8+ T cells sorted from blood, taken in a trial of the OX40 agonist ivuxolimab. The receptors originated from an adult with an advanced solid tumor such as melanoma, head and neck, liver or kidney cancer.

The CDR3 DNA reads TGTGCCAGCAGCCCCGACCCCCCTAGCACAGATACGCAGTATTTT. This gives the protein CASSPDPPSTDTQYF. This chain uses TRBV7-9 with TRBJ2-3; D is unclear. The CDR3 is made up of 15 amino acids. The V gene lost 5 bases and the J gene lost 0 bases, with 12 bases spanning the gap. The germline V gene encodes CDR1 SEHNR and CDR2 FQNEAQ (reference sequence).

The chain has TRBV18 and TRBJ1-5, with D possibly TRBD1 on 5 matching bases. The V gene's germline CDR1 is KGHSH and CDR2 LQKENI. The CDR3 contains 15 residues. Trimming removed 6 bases from V and 9 bases from J, with 21 bases in between. Here the CDR3 reads CASSPAQRGLWPQHF. The DNA for the CDR3 is TGTGCCAGCTCGCCGGCGCAAAGGGGTTTATGGCCCCAGCATTTT. Looking up the rest from reference TRBV18 and TRBJ1-5 gives the full variable domain: NAGVMQNPRHLVRRRGQEARLRCSPMKGHSHVYWYRQLPEEGLKFMVYLQKENIIDESGMPKERFSAEFPKEGPSILRIQQVVRGDSAAYFCASSPAQRGLWPQHFGDGTRLSIL.

This rearrangement joins TRBV10-2 to TRBJ2-5; TRBD1 matches 8 bases. The ends lost 3 bases at V and 7 bases at J; junction bases unmatched: 10. The CDR3 is 15 amino acids. Germline-derived CDR1 and CDR2 are WSHSY and SAAADI. The DNA for the CDR3 is TGCGCCAGCAGTGACGGACAGGGCAACGTAGGGACCCAGTACTTC. Its translation: CASSDGQGNVGTQYF.

V is TRBV18 and J is TRBJ2-1; D unclear. The CDR3 totals 16 residues. From germline, CDR1 is KGHSH and CDR2 LQKENI. Trimming pared 2 bases from V and 0 bases from J, leaving 11 bases between. CDR3 DNA sequence: TGTGCCAGCTCACCATTGGCGCCTAGCTCCTACAATGAGCAGTTCTTC. As protein: CASSPLAPSSYNEQFF.

The rearrangement joins TRBV19 to TRBJ2-1; 13 bases match TRBD2. The J segment lost 5 bases and the V segment lost 7 bases, leaving 11 bases of the junction unmatched. The CDR3 spans 17 residues. Germline-derived CDR1 and CDR2 are LNHDA and SQIVND (reference sequence). The CDR3 sequence: CASTNRGLAGSNNEQFF. The CDR3 DNA reads TGTGCCAGTACGAATCGGGGACTAGCGGGGTCCAACAATGAGCAGTTCTTC.

The chain combines TRBV30 with TRBJ1-4; TRBD1 might be the D (6 bases). V dropped 2 bases and J dropped 8 bases, with 12 bases sitting between them. The CDR3 is 13 amino acids. Looked up from germline, CDR1 is GTSNPN and CDR2 is SVGIG (reference sequence). The CDR3 loop reads CAWSRQVQEKLFF. CDR3 nucleotides: TGTGCCTGGAGTCGACAGGTTCAAGAAAAACTGTTTTTT.

V usage is TRBV7-2 and J usage is TRBJ2-7, with D maybe TRBD2 (6 bases). The CDR3 is 13 amino acids. V lost 5 bases and J lost 7, with 15 bases in between. Germline V gene lookup returns CDR1 SGHTA and CDR2 FQGNSA. CDR3 protein: CASSKDYLSEQYF. For the CDR3, the DNA is TGTGCCAGCAGCAAGGACTACCTATCGGAGCAGTACTTC.

The chain carries TRBV4-3 and TRBJ1-6, with a weak D call TRBD1 (5 bases). The CDR3 covers 15 residues. Trimming left V 1 base short and J 9 bases short, with 13 bases between. From germline, CDR1 is LGHNA and CDR2 YSLEER. CDR3 region: CASSQGGVRVSPLHF. CDR3 DNA: TGCGCCAGCAGCCAAGGGGGCGTAAGGGTTTCACCCCTCCACTTT.

The rearrangement joins TRBV6-5 to TRBJ2-2; tentatively, D is TRBD1 (5 bases). V was shortened by 2 bases and J by 2 bases, with 9 bases between the two germline ends. The CDR3 has 15 amino acids. CDR1 and CDR2 from the germline V gene are MNHEY and SVGAGI. As DNA, the CDR3 is TGTGCCAGCAGTTACGGGCAGGGTAACACCGGGGAGCTGTTTTTT. Protein product: CASSYGQGNTGELFF.

The chain employs TRBV10-1 and TRBJ2-3; TRBD2 agrees at 13 bases. The CDR3 spans 16 residues. The germline V gene encodes CDR1 WNHNN and CDR2 SYGVQD (reference sequence). V shed 5 bases, J shed 2 bases, and the junction held 4 bases outside the gene matches. The DNA for the CDR3 is TGCGCCAGCAGTCCCGGACTAGCGGGAGCCACAGATACGCAGTATTTT. As protein: CASSPGLAGATDTQYF.

The V and J genes are TRBV9 and TRBJ2-1; D possibly corresponds to TRBD2 (6 bases). Trimming took 0 bases from V and 0 from J, leaving 7 bases between them. CDR1 is SGDLS and CDR2 is YYNGEE in the germline V gene. This CDR3 contains 15 residues. CDR3 bases: TGTGCCAGCAGCGTAGTTAGCGGCTCCTACAATGAGCAGTTCTTC. This codes for CASSVVSGSYNEQFF.

This chain links TRBV30 with TRBJ1-1; tentatively, D is TRBD1 (6 bases). Trimming cost V 8 bases and J 0 bases, with 13 bases left between them. CDR3 length equals 13 residues. CDR1 and CDR2 from the germline V gene are GTSNPN and SVGIG (reference sequence). The CDR3 here is CAGNRDVNTEAFF. The CDR3 region has the DNA TGTGCCGGAAACAGGGATGTGAACACTGAAGCTTTCTTT.

CDR3 residues: CASSPTGGDQPQHF. As DNA, the CDR3 is TGTGCCAGCAGCCCGACCGGTGGGGATCAGCCCCAGCATTTT. The chain has TRBV11-2 and TRBJ1-5; no firm D call. CDR1 SGHAT and CDR2 FQNNGV come from the germline V gene. V lost 5 bases and J 5 bases, leaving 13 bases between the germline ends. The CDR3 spans 14 residues.

The V call is TRBV19, the J call TRBJ1-1, with D maybe TRBD1 (6 bases). CDR3 length: 15 amino acids. Germline lookup yields CDR1 LNHDA and CDR2 SQIVND (reference sequence). The V end lost 2 bases, the J end lost 5 bases, and 15 bases lay between the germline ends. The CDR3 coding sequence is TGTGCCAGTAGTATACAGGGGAAACTTGGGACTGAAGCTTTCTTT. Amino acids: CASSIQGKLGTEAFF.

The chain couples TRBV5-6 to TRBJ1-5; D gene ambiguous. The CDR3 sequence is 16 residues long. With 0 bases removed from V and 0 bases from J, the gap between germline ends came to 10 bases. Germline V gene sequence: CDR1 SGHDT, CDR2 YYEEEE. CDR3 loop: CASSLGPTVSNQPQHF. The CDR3, as DNA: TGTGCCAGCAGCTTGGGCCCGACGGTTAGCAATCAGCCCCAGCATTTT.

The chain couples TRBV7-8 to TRBJ1-3; a possible D gene is TRBD1 (6 bases). Germline V lookup: CDR1 SGHVS, CDR2 FQNEAQ. V was shortened by 4 bases and J by 4 bases, with 11 bases between the two germline ends. The CDR3 has 14 residues. The CDR3 spells CASSSGTSGNTIYF. Here the CDR3 DNA reads TGTGCCAGCAGCTCCGGGACATCCGGAAACACCATATATTTT. Full variable domain (outside the CDR3, taken from reference TRBV7-8 and TRBJ1-3): GAGVSQSPRYKVAKRGQDVALRCDPISGHVSLFWYQQALGQGPEFLTYFQNEAQLDKSGLPSDRFFAERPEGSVSTLKIQRTQQEDSAVYLCASSSGTSGNTIYFGEGSWLTVV.

The gene calls are TRBV7-2 and TRBJ1-1; unclear D gene. This CDR3 has 14 residues. V dropped 6 bases and J dropped 1 base, with 12 bases sitting between them. Germline V gene lookup returns CDR1 SGHTA and CDR2 FQGNSA. The DNA of the CDR3 is TGTGCCAGCAGGGCGTCCCCCTCGAACACTGAAGCTTTCTTT. Its protein is CASRASPSNTEAFF.

The chain carries TRBV19 and TRBJ1-6; weak D call: TRBD1 (6 bases). Germline V lookup: CDR1 LNHDA, CDR2 SQIVND (reference sequence). Deletions cut 3 bases from V and 6 bases from J, with 18 bases between. The CDR3 consists of 17 residues. CDR3 DNA: TGTGCCAGTAGTATTCGGCCCGCGGGGGCCGGTAATTCACCCCTCCACTTT. It is translated as CASSIRPAGAGNSPLHF.

V and J are TRBV7-2 and TRBJ2-5; 10 bases are a match to TRBD2. The germline V gene encodes CDR1 SGHTA and CDR2 FQGNSA. CDR3 length equals 15 residues. J gave up 1 base and V 4 bases, and 3 bases lay outside the gene matches. The CDR3 sequence is CASSSIAGGQETQYF. In DNA form, the CDR3 reads TGTGCCAGCAGCTCCATAGCGGGGGGCCAAGAGACCCAGTACTTC.

In its sample, this clone was seen once. The chain couples TRBV6-1 to TRBJ1-2, with a tentative D call TRBD1 (6 bases). The germline CDR1 and CDR2 sequences are MNHNS and SASEGT. V shed 7 bases and J shed 7 bases, with 16 bases lying between them. The CDR3 runs to 13 residues. The CDR3 loop is CASILSGGAGYTF. The CDR3 DNA sequence: TGTGCCAGCATTTTATCGGGGGGCGCTGGCTACACCTTC.

The chain couples TRBV13 to TRBJ1-1; D not resolved. The CDR3 sequence is 13 residues long. Germline CDR1 is PRHDT and CDR2 is FYEKMQ (reference sequence). Trimming stripped 5 bases from V and 5 bases from J, with 12 bases between. CDR3 sequence: CASSSRPGTEAFF. The CDR3 DNA reads as TGTGCCAGCAGCAGCAGACCTGGGACTGAAGCTTTCTTT.

V is TRBV7-8 and J is TRBJ2-3; tentative D call: TRBD1 (5 bases). Germline values: CDR1 SGHVS, CDR2 FQNEAQ. Trimming cost V 4 bases and J 6 bases, with 5 bases left between them. The length of the CDR3 is 11 residues. The CDR3 loop reads CASSYRDTQYF. The DNA of the CDR3 is TGTGCCAGCAGCTACAGGGATACGCAGTATTTT. Looking up the rest from reference TRBV7-8 and TRBJ2-3 gives the full variable domain: GAGVSQSPRYKVAKRGQDVALRCDPISGHVSLFWYQQALGQGPEFLTYFQNEAQLDKSGLPSDRFFAERPEGSVSTLKIQRTQQEDSAVYLCASSYRDTQYFGPGTRLTVL.

V usage is TRBV19 and J usage is TRBJ2-3, with 12 bases that match TRBD2. This CDR3 is built from 16 residues. In germline, CDR1 is LNHDA, CDR2 SQIVND (reference sequence). Trimming removed 2 bases from V and 7 bases from J; junction bases left unmatched: 7. In DNA, the CDR3 is TGTGCCAGTAGTATAACCCCGACTAGCGGGGGAAATACGCAGTATTTT. It is translated as CASSITPTSGGNTQYF.